Following are 21 T cell receptor beta chains from one sample sequenced in a study of Ad26.COV2.S vaccination and SARS-CoV-2 variants. Treatment reported: around 19 received Ad26.COV2.S at low or high dose, single or two shots; 5 received placebo; per-sample allocation not given. Samples analyzed were those drawn on day 63 after the first vaccine or placebo injection. TCRdb's table, derived via immunoSEQ multiplex PCR, lists solely in-frame clones and lacks some. Among about 350,000 clones listed, around 89% were seen once. Sample: peripheral blood, taken in a trial of Ad26.COV2.S vaccine versus placebo. The receptors stem from a person between 18 and 65 years old who received the Ad26.COV2.S COVID-19 vaccine or a placebo.

This clone was counted only a few times. The V call is TRBV11-2, the J call TRBJ2-3; D is perhaps TRBD2 (5 bases). V dropped 2 bases and J dropped 1 base, with 7 bases sitting between them. Germline V CDR1 and CDR2: SGHAT, FQNNGV. CDR3 length: 14 amino acids. The chain's CDR3 is CASSLLGGTDTQYF. CDR3 DNA sequence: TGTGCCAGCAGCTTATTGGGAGGCACAGATACGCAGTATTTT.

This chain uses TRBV6-5 with TRBJ2-2; D is unclear. Germline loops: CDR1 MNHEY, CDR2 SVGAGI. V lost 6 bases to trimming and J lost 7 bases, with 6 bases between them. The CDR3 is made up of 11 amino acids. The CDR3 spells CASRGLGELFF. As DNA, the CDR3 is TGTGCCAGCAGGGGCCTCGGGGAGCTGTTTTTT.

The V and J genes are TRBV6-6 and TRBJ2-7; the D gene is possibly TRBD1 (5 bases). The V end lost 7 bases, the J end lost 3 bases, and 16 bases lay between the germline ends. The CDR3 covers 14 residues. Germline loops: CDR1 MNHNY, CDR2 SVGAGI (reference sequence). CDR3 region: CASKQERMNYEQYF. The CDR3 DNA reads as TGTGCCAGCAAACAGGAGAGGATGAACTACGAGCAGTACTTC.

This clone was found once. The gene calls are TRBV5-4 and TRBJ2-1, with 12 positions matching TRBD2. Germline V CDR1 and CDR2: SGHNT, YYREEE (reference sequence). V lost 3 bases to trimming and J lost 3 bases; unmatched junction nucleotides: 4. The CDR3 extends over 16 amino acids. This chain's CDR3 is CASSSGLAGLYNEQFF. CDR3 nucleotide sequence: TGTGCCAGCAGCTCGGGACTAGCGGGCCTCTACAATGAGCAGTTCTTC.

The rearrangement joins TRBV6-6 to TRBJ2-7, with a tentative D call TRBD1 (5 bases). V shed 5 bases and J shed 1 base, with 6 bases lying between them. Germline CDR1 reads MNHNY; CDR2 reads SVGAGI (reference sequence). The CDR3 is made up of 12 amino acids. CDR3 in DNA: TGTGCCAGCAGTCAGGGTTCCTACGAGCAGTACTTC. It codes for CASSQGSYEQYF.

The chain carries TRBV2 and TRBJ1-2, with D possibly TRBD1 on 6 matching bases. CDR3 size: 14 residues. V shed 10 bases and J shed 10 bases, with 25 bases lying between them. Germline CDR1 reads SNHLY; CDR2 reads FYNNEI. The CDR3 DNA is TGTGCCACCAGACAGGAGAGGACCCTTCCTCCCTACACCTTC. This gives the protein CATRQERTLPPYTF.

The chain uses TRBV18 and TRBJ2-7, with 9 bases lining up with TRBD1. Germline CDR1 is KGHSH and CDR2 is LQKENI. This CDR3 has 15 residues. Losses at the gene ends were 1 base for V and 5 bases for J; bases not matched to a gene: 6. CDR3 sequence: CASSPRDRGVHEQYF. DNA of the CDR3: TGTGCCAGCTCACCACGCGACAGGGGGGTCCACGAGCAGTACTTC.

The V and J genes are TRBV5-1 and TRBJ2-1; 11 bases map to TRBD2. In germline, CDR1 is SGHRS, CDR2 YFSETQ. V lost 4 bases and J lost 2; bases outside the gene matches: 8. The CDR3 totals 17 residues. CDR3: CASSLGPTSGAYNEQFF. CDR3 sequence (DNA): TGCGCCAGCAGCCTGGGACCGACTAGCGGGGCCTACAATGAGCAGTTCTTC.

The rearrangement uses TRBV5-1 and TRBJ2-7; TRBD1 matches at 12 bases. Germline V gene sequence: CDR1 SGHRS, CDR2 YFSETQ. CDR3 length: 22 amino acids. V lost 1 base, J lost 4 bases, and 24 bases stayed unmatched. The CDR3 reads CASSLLVCLIRQPGQGAYEQYF. The CDR3 region has the DNA TGCGCCAGCAGCTTGTTGGTTTGTCTGATTCGCCAACCGGGACAGGGGGCATACGAGCAGTACTTC.

This sequence joins TRBV6-2 or TRBV6-3 and TRBJ2-3; 8 bases are shared with TRBD1. The CDR3 covers 15 residues. J lost 5 bases, V lost 1 base, and 5 bases had no gene match. The germline V gene encodes CDR1 MNHEY and CDR2 SVGEGT. CDR3: CASSYYGQGVDTQYF. The CDR3 coding sequence is TGTGCCAGCAGTTACTACGGACAGGGAGTAGATACGCAGTATTTT.

This clone was detected once. This chain joins TRBV25-1 and TRBJ2-2; 8 bases map to TRBD1. Germline V gene lookup returns CDR1 MGHDK and CDR2 SYGVNS. CDR3 size: 14 residues. J gave up 6 bases and V 6 bases, and 6 bases lay outside the gene matches. DNA of the CDR3: TGTGCCAGCAGGGGGACAGGTCGCCCCGGGGAGCTGTTTTTT. Translated, it gives CASRGTGRPGELFF.

This chain links TRBV6-5 with TRBJ1-6; weak D call: TRBD1 (5 bases). Germline V gene data show CDR1 as MNHEY and CDR2 as SVGAGI. V lost 8 bases and J 7 bases, leaving 9 bases between the germline ends. CDR3 length: 12 amino acids. The DNA for the CDR3 is TGTGCCAGCTTTGGGGGGAATTCACCCCTCCACTTT. This encodes CASFGGNSPLHF.

The chain uses TRBV28 and TRBJ1-2; D is undetermined. Germline V gene data show CDR1 as MDHEN and CDR2 as SYDVKM. V was cut by 2 bases and J by 2 bases, with 6 bases left in between. CDR3 length: 13 amino acids. The CDR3 sequence: CASSLTSNYGYTF. The CDR3 region has the DNA TGTGCCAGCAGTTTAACATCGAACTATGGCTACACCTTC.

This rearrangement joins TRBV7-2 to TRBJ2-5; 8 nucleotides line up with TRBD2. J was trimmed by 2 bases and V by 3 bases; bases with no gene match: 5. From germline, CDR1 is SGHTA and CDR2 FQGNSA. The CDR3 has 15 amino acids. The CDR3 DNA follows: TGTGCCAGCAGCTTTGAAGCGGGGGAACAAGAGACCCAGTACTTC. Translating it yields CASSFEAGEQETQYF.

The chain has TRBV5-4 and TRBJ1-6; no clear D. Trimming took off 3 bases at V and 8 bases at J, with 18 bases between the two ends. The CDR3 runs 16 residues. CDR1 SGHNT and CDR2 YYREEE come from the germline V gene (reference sequence). CDR3 sequence (DNA): TGTGCCAGCAGCTATCGGGGTCTACTTATGGATTCACCCCTCCACTTT. Its translation: CASSYRGLLMDSPLHF.

A remark on this clone: The sample carries other DNA sequences with the same CDR3. The V and J genes are TRBV11-2 and TRBJ2-7; D gene unclear. Trimming cost V 5 bases and J 0 bases, with 2 bases left between them. Per the germline V gene, CDR1 is SGHAT and CDR2 is FQNNGV. The CDR3 has 11 residues. The CDR3 protein is CASSPSYEQYF. CDR3 sequence (DNA): TGTGCCAGCAGCCCCTCCTACGAGCAGTACTTC. The full variable domain, its missing parts supplied by reference TRBV11-2 and TRBJ2-7, is EAGVAQSPRYKIIEKRQSVAFWCNPISGHATLYWYQQILGQGPKLLIQFQNNGVVDDSQLPKDRFSAERLKGVDSTLKIQPAKLEDSAVYLCASSPSYEQYFGPGTRLTVT.

This chain joins TRBV28 and TRBJ2-7; 9 nucleotides agree with TRBD1. Germline CDR1 is MDHEN and CDR2 is SYDVKM. V was clipped by 5 bases and J by 2 bases; unmatched bases: 7. The CDR3 is made up of 15 amino acids. In nucleotides, the CDR3 is TGTGCCAGCAGTCTCGACAGGGGGGGAACCTACGAGCAGTACTTC. Its translation: CASSLDRGGTYEQYF.

This chain uses TRBV27 with TRBJ2-2; D could derive from TRBD1 or TRBD2 (5 bases each). CDR1 MNHEY and CDR2 SMNVEV come from the germline V gene (reference sequence). With 1 base removed from V and 3 bases from J, the gap between germline ends came to 12 bases. The CDR3 covers 16 residues. The CDR3 DNA follows: TGTGCCAGCAGTTTATTTGGGGCCGGGGACACCGGGGAGCTGTTTTTT. It is translated as CASSLFGAGDTGELFF.

The chain carries TRBV27 and TRBJ2-3, with TRBD2 matching over 9 bases. The CDR3 runs 16 residues. Germline CDR1 and CDR2: MNHEY and SMNVEV (reference sequence). Losses at the gene ends were 0 bases for V and 5 bases for J; bases not matched to a gene: 6. For the CDR3, the DNA is TGTGCCAGCAGTTTATCTGGCGGGAGGGCCGGAGATACGCAGTATTTT. Its translation is CASSLSGGRAGDTQYF.

The V and J genes are TRBV5-1 and TRBJ2-7, with TRBD2 as a possible D gene (6 bases). Germline V gene data show CDR1 as SGHRS and CDR2 as YFSETQ. Trimming shortened V by 0 bases and J by 5 bases, and 12 bases separated the two germline ends. The CDR3 covers 14 residues. The CDR3 nucleotides are TGCGCCAGCAGCTTGGCCCGGGAGCGGAACGAGCAGTACTTC. Translated, it gives CASSLARERNEQYF.

DNA for the CDR3: TGCGCCAGCAGCACCAGGGTTTTGGAGACCCAGTACTTC. Translation: CASSTRVLETQYF. The chain recombines TRBV4-1 with TRBJ2-5; D possibly corresponds to TRBD1 (5 bases). Looked up from germline, CDR1 is MGHRA and CDR2 is YSYEKL. This CDR3 is built from 13 residues. V dropped 5 bases and J dropped 5 bases, with 12 bases sitting between them.